This is a list of T cell receptor beta chains from one sample in a study of T cells in Graves' hyperthyroidism and ophthalmopathy. MiXCR, run by TCRdb on the multiplex PCR reads, gives a single entry per CDR3 protein. Here the sample spans more than 100,000 distinct CDR3 sequences, approximately 50% being singletons. Material: blood. The receptors were gathered from a man between 40 and 49 years old with Graves' hyperthyroidism. Each CDR3 is given with its conserved first and last residue. A D gene is named only where the DNA matches it firmly. Not all rows give a size; the values are once, few, many and, for expanded clones, a class.

v_gene: TRBV6-5; j_gene: TRBJ2-1; abundance: many; d_gene: NA; CDR3aa: CASRQWDNEQFF; CDR3nt: TGTGCCAGCAGACAGTGGGACAATGAGCAGTTCTTC
v_gene: TRBV4-3; j_gene: TRBJ1-2; abundance: many; d_gene: NA; CDR3aa: CASSQLRDFLSYTF; CDR3nt: TGCGCCAGCAGCCAACTTCGGGATTTCTTGAGCTACACCTTC
v_gene: TRBV7-8; j_gene: TRBJ2-3; abundance: NA; d_gene: NA; CDR3aa: CASSYRDSTDTQYF; CDR3nt: TGTGCCAGCAGCTACCGGGACAGCACAGATACGCAGTATTTT
v_gene: TRBV13; j_gene: TRBJ2-7; abundance: few; d_gene: NA; CDR3aa: CASSPQSLSEQYF; CDR3nt: TGTGCCAGCTCACCACAGTCCCTCAGCGAGCAGTACTTC
v_gene: TRBV20-1; j_gene: TRBJ1-2; abundance: once; d_gene: TRBD1; CDR3aa: CSARERRTGPYGYTF; CDR3nt: TGCAGTGCTAGAGAGAGGAGGACAGGGCCCTATGGCTACACCTTC
v_gene: TRBV7-3; j_gene: TRBJ2-3; abundance: many; d_gene: TRBD2; CDR3aa: CASSPGGAGGPGRYTDTQYF; CDR3nt: TGTGCCAGCAGCCCCGGGGGGGCCGGGGGTCCCGGTCGTTACACAGATACGCAGTATTTT
v_gene: TRBV20-1; j_gene: TRBJ2-3; abundance: many; d_gene: NA; CDR3aa: CSALLWGSTDTQYF; CDR3nt: TGCAGTGCCCTTCTTTGGGGTAGTACAGATACGCAGTATTTT
v_gene: TRBV15; j_gene: TRBJ1-1; abundance: NA; d_gene: NA; CDR3aa: CATSSLGGGPYEAFF; CDR3nt: TGTGCCACCAGCAGCTTAGGTGGCGGTCCCTATGAAGCTTTCTTT
v_gene: TRBV7-9; j_gene: TRBJ2-1; abundance: NA; d_gene: NA; CDR3aa: CASGPADDEQFF; CDR3nt: TGTGCCAGCGGCCCAGCCGACGATGAGCAGTTCTTC
v_gene: TRBV7-6; j_gene: TRBJ1-3; abundance: NA; d_gene: TRBD1; CDR3aa: CAQQGIGNTIYF; CDR3nt: TGTGCCCAACAGGGGATTGGAAACACCATATATTTT
v_gene: TRBV7-9; j_gene: TRBJ1-2; abundance: many; d_gene: NA; CDR3aa: CASSLDSWDRGYTF; CDR3nt: TGTGCCAGCAGCTTAGATTCGTGGGATCGGGGCTACACCTTC
v_gene: TRBV6-1; j_gene: TRBJ1-1; abundance: many; d_gene: TRBD1; CDR3aa: CTSSGTGNTEAFF; CDR3nt: TGTACCAGCAGTGGGACAGGGAACACTGAAGCTTTCTTT
v_gene: TRBV20-1; j_gene: TRBJ1-1; abundance: NA; d_gene: NA; CDR3aa: CSARAGENTEAVF; CDR3nt: TGCAGTGCTAGGGCAGGGGAGAACACTGAAGCTGTCTTT
v_gene: TRBV4-1; j_gene: TRBJ1-1; abundance: many; d_gene: TRBD1; CDR3aa: CASSQHGQGNTEAFF; CDR3nt: TGCGCCAGCAGCCAGCACGGACAGGGGAACACTGAAGCTTTCTTT
v_gene: TRBV24-1; j_gene: TRBJ2-3; abundance: many; d_gene: NA; CDR3aa: CATSDFLSPDTQYF; CDR3nt: TGTGCCACCAGTGATTTCCTGAGTCCAGATACGCAGTATTTT
v_gene: TRBV7-9; j_gene: TRBJ2-2; abundance: NA; d_gene: NA; CDR3aa: CASSRDDHNELFF; CDR3nt: TGTGCCAGCAGCCGGGACGACCACAATGAGCTGTTTTTT
v_gene: TRBV6-1; j_gene: TRBJ2-1; abundance: NA; d_gene: TRBD2; CDR3aa: CASSPFSGDLYNEQFF; CDR3nt: TGTGCCAGCAGTCCCTTTAGCGGGGACCTATACAATGAGCAGTTCTTC
v_gene: TRBV7-2; j_gene: TRBJ2-3; abundance: NA; d_gene: TRBD2; CDR3aa: CASSFVAGTGTQYF; CDR3nt: TGTGCCAGCAGTTTTGTAGCGGGAACAGGTACGCAGTATTTT
v_gene: TRBV20-1; j_gene: TRBJ2-7; abundance: NA; d_gene: TRBD2; CDR3aa: CSARRWEGNSYEQYF; CDR3nt: TGCAGTGCTAGGCGTTGGGAGGGGAACTCCTACGAGCAGTACTTC
v_gene: TRBV15; j_gene: TRBJ1-6; abundance: medium-sized; d_gene: NA; CDR3aa: CATSRAGRRFSPLHF; CDR3nt: TGTGCCACCAGCAGGGCGGGACGGCGTTTTTCACCCCTCCACTTT
v_gene: TRBV24-1; j_gene: TRBJ2-3; abundance: NA; d_gene: NA; CDR3aa: CATSEDTQYF; CDR3nt: TGTGCCACCAGTGAAGATACGCAGTATTTT
v_gene: TRBV6-1; j_gene: TRBJ2-7; abundance: many; d_gene: NA; CDR3aa: CASSEFPLVAYEQYF; CDR3nt: TGTGCCAGCAGTGAGTTCCCGCTAGTCGCCTACGAGCAGTACTTC
v_gene: TRBV6-5; j_gene: TRBJ1-6; abundance: many; d_gene: NA; CDR3aa: CASSTGGSSYNSPLHF; CDR3nt: TGTGCCAGCAGTACGGGGGGGAGCTCCTATAATTCACCCCTCCACTTT
v_gene: TRBV20-1; j_gene: TRBJ1-1; abundance: NA; d_gene: TRBD1; CDR3aa: CSVPGGTGLGTEAFF; CDR3nt: TGCAGTGTCCCCGGGGGGACAGGGTTGGGGACTGAAGCTTTCTTT
v_gene: TRBV11-3; j_gene: TRBJ2-1; abundance: many; d_gene: NA; CDR3aa: CASSLGGSVDEQFF; CDR3nt: TGTGCCAGCAGCCTAGGGGGTAGCGTCGATGAGCAGTTCTTC
v_gene: TRBV24-1; j_gene: TRBJ2-2; abundance: many; d_gene: TRBD2; CDR3aa: CATSDFASGSTGELFF; CDR3nt: TGTGCCACCAGTGATTTCGCTAGCGGCTCAACCGGGGAGCTGTTTTTT
v_gene: TRBV20-1; j_gene: TRBJ2-1; abundance: many; d_gene: NA; CDR3aa: CSASGRGKFYNEQFF; CDR3nt: TGCAGTGCTAGCGGCCGGGGGAAGTTTTACAATGAGCAGTTCTTC
v_gene: TRBV12-3/TRBV12-4; j_gene: TRBJ1-1; abundance: many; d_gene: NA; CDR3aa: CASSLRRTYGENTEAFF; CDR3nt: TGTGCCAGCAGTTTACGGCGGACCTACGGGGAGAACACTGAAGCTTTCTTT
v_gene: TRBV28; j_gene: TRBJ1-1; abundance: NA; d_gene: NA; CDR3aa: CASSPSRGGRAEAFF; CDR3nt: TGTGCCAGCAGTCCCTCTCGCGGAGGACGCGCTGAAGCTTTCTTT
v_gene: TRBV5-4; j_gene: TRBJ2-3; abundance: many; d_gene: TRBD2; CDR3aa: CASSLGAGGRTDTQYF; CDR3nt: TGTGCCAGCAGCTTGGGAGCGGGAGGTCGGACAGATACGCAGTATTTT
v_gene: TRBV4-3; j_gene: TRBJ2-1; abundance: many; d_gene: NA; CDR3aa: CASSRRSGGGNEQFF; CDR3nt: TGCGCCAGCAGCCGGCGTAGCGGTGGAGGCAATGAGCAGTTCTTC
v_gene: TRBV7-2; j_gene: TRBJ2-5; abundance: NA; d_gene: TRBD2; CDR3aa: CASSSKPPGTSGVSETQYF; CDR3nt: TGTGCCAGCAGCTCGAAACCTCCCGGGACTAGCGGGGTGTCGGAGACCCAGTACTTC
v_gene: TRBV18; j_gene: TRBJ2-5; abundance: few; d_gene: TRBD2; CDR3aa: CASSLGLEETQYF; CDR3nt: TGTGCCAGCTCACTGGGACTAGAAGAGACCCAGTACTTC
v_gene: TRBV25-1; j_gene: TRBJ2-7; abundance: many; d_gene: TRBD1; CDR3aa: CASSNHGTGNYEQYF; CDR3nt: TGTGCCAGCAGTAACCACGGGACAGGAAATTACGAGCAGTACTTC
v_gene: TRBV15; j_gene: TRBJ2-2; abundance: NA; d_gene: TRBD2; CDR3aa: CATSVVAGGNTGELFF; CDR3nt: TGTGCCACCAGCGTAGTAGCGGGGGGAAACACCGGGGAGCTGTTTTTT
v_gene: TRBV11-2; j_gene: TRBJ1-5; abundance: many; d_gene: NA; CDR3aa: CASSQTFDSNQPQHF; CDR3nt: TGTGCCAGCAGCCAGACGTTCGATAGCAATCAGCCCCAGCATTTT
v_gene: TRBV6-5; j_gene: TRBJ2-7; abundance: many; d_gene: NA; CDR3aa: CASSYGRQSYEQYF; CDR3nt: TGTGCCAGCAGTTACGGTAGACAGAGCTACGAGCAGTACTTC
v_gene: TRBV9; j_gene: TRBJ1-1; abundance: many; d_gene: NA; CDR3aa: CASSVGIRMNTEAFF; CDR3nt: TGTGCCAGCAGCGTAGGCATCCGAATGAACACTGAAGCTTTCTTT
v_gene: TRBV3-1; j_gene: TRBJ1-1; abundance: few; d_gene: TRBD1; CDR3aa: CASSQGTGLNTEAFF; CDR3nt: TGTGCCAGCAGCCAAGGGACAGGGTTGAACACTGAAGCTTTCTTT
v_gene: TRBV7-2; j_gene: TRBJ1-5; abundance: few; d_gene: NA; CDR3aa: CASSFLGTLDSNQPQHF; CDR3nt: TGTGCCAGCAGTTTTCTCGGGACACTAGATAGCAATCAGCCCCAGCATTTT